A single sample is the source of the 27 T cell receptor beta chains below, sequenced in a study of CD8+CD57+ T cells in acquired aplastic anemia. Individuals selected for sequencing had exhibited CD8+CD57+ cell expansion on flow cytometry. Genomic DNA, the template, was used for profiling of the TCR beta VDJ and CDR3. TCRdb analysed the reads with MiXCR anew, one entry per CDR3 protein. The sample lists under 200,000 distinct CDR3 sequences; about 45% were seen once. The sequenced material came from sorted CD4+, CD8+, or CD8+CD57+ T cells (not recorded which) from PBMCs. These receptor sequences come from a human donor with aplastic anemia.

This clonotype was observed many times. The chain links TRBV5-6 to TRBJ1-1, with a tentative D call TRBD1 (5 bases). Trimming shortened V by 1 base and J by 1 base, and 11 bases separated the two germline ends. The CDR3 contains 15 residues. From germline, CDR1 is SGHDT and CDR2 YYEEEE. This CDR3 is CASSLFYRSNTEAFF. DNA of the CDR3: TGTGCCAGCAGCTTGTTTTACAGGTCGAACACTGAAGCTTTCTTT.

About this clonotype itself: A much larger clone differs from this one at a single base, so this may be a read error. This chain connects TRBV20-1 to TRBJ2-1, with 9 bases aligning to TRBD1. This CDR3 is 14 amino acids long. Per the germline V gene, CDR1 is DFQATT and CDR2 is SNEGSKA (reference sequence). The CDR3, as DNA: TGCAGTGCGAGGGCCGGGACAGGGAACCGTGAGCAGTCCTTC. Translated, it gives CSARAGTGNREQSF.

In DNA form, the CDR3 reads TGTGCCAGCAGCTTATCCGCAGGGGGCAGAGGGGCCCAGTACTTC. This encodes CASSLSAGGRGAQYF. The J gene is TRBJ2-5, the V gene TRBV11-2; 8 bases are shared with TRBD1. The CDR3 is 15 residues long. The V and J ends lost 2 bases and 9 bases, in that order; junction bases with no gene match: 11. Per germline, CDR1 SGHAT and CDR2 FQNNGV.

The chain combines TRBV24-1 with TRBJ1-4; 11 bases fit TRBD1. Germline loops: CDR1 KGHDR, CDR2 SFDVKD. The junction had 5 bases not matched to a gene; V was cut back by 3 bases and J by 6 bases. The length of the CDR3 is 16 residues. CDR3 amino acids: CATSDPGTGGDEKLFF. CDR3 nucleotide sequence: TGTGCCACCAGTGATCCCGGGACAGGGGGGGATGAAAAACTGTTTTTT.

This chain connects TRBV10-3 to TRBJ1-2, with D unclear. CDR3 length equals 12 residues. Per the germline V gene, CDR1 is ENHRY and CDR2 is SYGVKD. The V end lost 3 bases, the J end lost 5 bases, and 7 bases lay between the germline ends. The CDR3: CAISDREYGYTF. The CDR3 DNA sequence: TGTGCCATCAGTGATAGAGAATATGGCTACACCTTC.

At least ten counts were recorded for this clonotype. The chain combines TRBV6-1 with TRBJ1-2; 9 bases are shared with TRBD1. CDR1 is MNHNS and CDR2 is SASEGT in the germline V gene. The CDR3 loop spans 14 amino acids. Unmatched junction bases numbered 4, after V lost 5 bases and J lost 3 bases. This CDR3 reads CASSNYRGHYGYTF. CDR3 DNA: TGTGCCAGCAGTAATTACAGGGGGCACTATGGCTACACCTTC.

This clonotype was recorded many times. The chain carries TRBV6-2 or TRBV6-3 and TRBJ2-7; D is possibly TRBD1 or TRBD2 (5 bases each). Trimming took off 2 bases at V and 0 bases at J, with 8 bases between the two ends. The CDR3 has 14 amino acids. Germline-derived CDR1 and CDR2 are MNHEY and SVGEGT. The CDR3 here is CASSYRDGSYEQYV. CDR3 nucleotide sequence: TGTGCCAGCAGTTACAGGGACGGCTCCTACGAGCAGTACGTC.

The chain joins TRBV25-1 to TRBJ2-7; 7 bases align to TRBD2. The CDR3 is 16 amino acids. V lost 3 bases to trimming and J lost 1 base; unmatched junction nucleotides: 9. Germline V gene data show CDR1 as MGHDK and CDR2 as SYGVNS. This CDR3 reads CASSDVGGGLSYEQYF. DNA for the CDR3: TGTGCCAGCAGTGACGTCGGGGGAGGGTTGTCCTACGAGCAGTACTTC.

This clonotype was recorded at least ten times. The rearrangement joins TRBV6-1 to TRBJ1-5; D not resolved. Per germline, CDR1 MNHNS and CDR2 SASEGT. The CDR3 is made up of 13 amino acids. The V end lost 2 bases, the J end lost 4 bases, and 6 bases lay between the germline ends. CDR3 region: CASSEYKNQPQHF. Written as DNA, the CDR3 is TGTGCCAGCAGTGAATACAAGAATCAGCCCCAGCATTTT.

The sample holds many counts of this clonotype. The chain combines TRBV6-1 with TRBJ1-2, with D possibly matching TRBD1 (5 bases). This CDR3 comprises 15 residues. The V gene's germline CDR1 is MNHNS and CDR2 SASEGT. Deletions cut 2 bases from V and 0 bases from J, with 10 bases between. CDR3 sequence (DNA): TGTGCCAGCAGTGAAAGCGGGGGGGCTAACTATGGCTACACCTTC. It encodes CASSESGGANYGYTF.

Worth noting for this clonotype: It may be a read error: a sequence one base away is much more abundant. J is TRBJ2-7 and V is TRBV6-2 or TRBV6-3; TRBD2 matches at 7 bases. The length of the CDR3 is 15 residues. Germline CDR1 MNHEY, CDR2 SVGEGT. CDR3 loop: CASSYKAGLPYGQYV. Here the CDR3 DNA reads TGTGCCAGCAGTTACAAAGCGGGACTACCCTACGGGCAGTACGTC.

CDR3 in amino acids: CSARRQGGSYGYTF. The DNA of the CDR3 is TGCAGTGCTAGACGGCAGGGTGGAAGCTATGGCTACACCTTC. This rearrangement joins TRBV20-1 to TRBJ1-2; D is possibly TRBD1 (5 bases). Germline CDR1 reads DFQATT; CDR2 reads SNEGSKA (reference sequence). V was cut by 2 bases and J by 4 bases, with 14 bases left in between. The CDR3 sequence is 14 residues long.

V and J are TRBV6-9 and TRBJ2-3; D not resolved. Deletions cut 5 bases from V and 4 bases from J, with 19 bases between. CDR3 size: 16 residues. Per germline, CDR1 MNHGY and CDR2 SVAAGI. The CDR3 here is CASSPRWAGCADTQYF. The CDR3 DNA reads TGTGCCAGCAGTCCAAGGTGGGCTGGTTGTGCAGATACGCAGTATTTT.

This chain uses TRBV25-1 with TRBJ2-2; D is ambiguous. Trimming removed 3 bases at V and 4 bases at J, with 18 bases between. Germline V gives CDR1 MGHDK, CDR2 SYGVNS. This CDR3 region has 17 residues. As DNA, the CDR3 is TGTGCCAGCAGTGAGGGGTTCGGAGAAAGGTCCACCGGGGAGCTGTTTTTT. Translated: CASSEGFGERSTGELFF.

This clonotype has just one count. The CDR3 coding sequence is TGCAGTGCCCAAGGGAGGGCTACTGAAGCTTTCTTT. Translating it yields CSAQGRATEAFF. The chain joins TRBV20-1 to TRBJ1-1; no firm D call. The CDR3 totals 12 residues. In germline, CDR1 is DFQATT, CDR2 SNEGSKA (reference sequence). Trimming removed 6 bases from V and 5 bases from J, with 13 bases in between.

The chain carries TRBV25-1 and TRBJ1-1, with D tentatively TRBD1 (6 bases). The CDR3 length is 16 residues. Germline CDR1 MGHDK, CDR2 SYGVNS. Trimming pared 1 base from V and 3 bases from J, leaving 15 bases between. In nucleotides, the CDR3 is TGTGCCAGCAGTGAATCCGGCACAGGGTTGGACACTGAAGCTTTCTTT. This sequence encodes CASSESGTGLDTEAFF.

The count of this clonotype is one. The rearrangement joins TRBV7-9 to TRBJ1-4; D ambiguous. This CDR3 has 16 amino acids. The germline CDR1 and CDR2 sequences are SEHNR and FQNEAQ (reference sequence). V shed 2 bases and J shed 0 bases, with 10 bases lying between them. CDR3 residues: CASSLYPPATNEKLFF. As DNA, the CDR3 is TGTGCCAGCAGCTTATACCCTCCGGCAACTAATGAAAAACTGTTTTTT.

J is TRBJ2-1 and V is TRBV24-1; 10 bases align to TRBD2. CDR1 KGHDR and CDR2 SFDVKD come from the germline V gene. This CDR3 is built from 17 residues. The junction had 12 bases not matched to a gene; V was cut back by 2 bases and J by 9 bases. CDR3 nucleotides: TGTGCCACCAGTGATTGGGGGGGCCTAGCGGGAGTTGTTGAGCAGTTCTTC. Its translation is CATSDWGGLAGVVEQFF.

This clonotype has ten or more counts. This CDR3 is CASSVRTGLEEQFF. For the CDR3, the DNA is TGTGCCAGCAGCGTAAGAACAGGGCTAGAGGAGCAGTTCTTC. V and J are TRBV9 and TRBJ2-1; possibly TRBD1 for D (6 bases). Trimming left V 1 base short and J 10 bases short, with 15 bases between. The CDR3 loop spans 14 amino acids. Germline loops: CDR1 SGDLS, CDR2 YYNGEE.

For this clonotype: A junction end diverges from the germline sequence, so it may reflect a read error. This chain links TRBV19 with TRBJ2-5; 8 bases map to TRBD2. The CDR3 length is 14 residues. Germline CDR1 and CDR2: LNHDA and SQIVND (reference sequence). The DNA for the CDR3 is TGTGCCCCGAACCCCGGGAGGGCCCAGGGGACCCTGTACTTC. Translating it yields CAPNPGRAQGTLYF.

This clonotype has at least ten counts. The rearrangement uses TRBV19 and TRBJ1-6, with 7 bases fitting TRBD1. The CDR3 has 14 amino acids. V was clipped by 5 bases and J by 7 bases; unmatched bases: 5. The germline V gene encodes CDR1 LNHDA and CDR2 SQIVND (reference sequence). The CDR3 protein is CASSPGQENSPLHF. DNA for the CDR3: TGTGCCAGTAGTCCAGGACAGGAAAATTCACCCCTCCACTTT.

This chain connects TRBV10-3 to TRBJ2-7, with D possibly matching TRBD1 (6 bases). The length of the CDR3 is 12 residues. Germline loops: CDR1 ENHRY, CDR2 SYGVKD. V lost 6 bases and J lost 3, with 9 bases in between. CDR3 protein: CAIRGAVYEQYF. The CDR3 region has the DNA TGTGCCATCAGGGGGGCAGTCTACGAGCAGTACTTC.

The chain is built from TRBV24-1 and TRBJ1-5, with 7 bases aligning to TRBD1. The CDR3 covers 14 residues. Germline V gives CDR1 KGHDR, CDR2 SFDVKD. The V gene end was trimmed by 4 bases and the J gene end by 4 bases; junction bases not matched to a gene: 3. DNA for the CDR3: TGTGCCACCAGTGACCAGGGACAGAATCAGCCCCAGCATTTT. Residues: CATSDQGQNQPQHF.

V is TRBV24-1 and J is TRBJ1-2; 7 positions agree with TRBD1. Trimming removed 2 bases from V and 4 bases from J; junction bases left unmatched: 9. The CDR3 contains 16 residues. Germline CDR1 is KGHDR and CDR2 is SFDVKD. The CDR3 nucleotides are TGTGCCACCAGTGATTCCCTGACCGACAGGGCCTATGGCTACACCTTC. Its translation: CATSDSLTDRAYGYTF.

This clonotype was observed many times. The chain couples TRBV7-2 to TRBJ1-1; tentative D call: TRBD1 (5 bases). This CDR3 spans 15 amino acids. Germline V gives CDR1 SGHTA, CDR2 FQGNSA. V was shortened by 2 bases and J by 5 bases, with 15 bases between the two germline ends. As DNA, the CDR3 is TGTGCCAGCAGCTTATCGTTCCGGGACGGAACTGAAGCTTTCTTT. Residues: CASSLSFRDGTEAFF.

There are many counts of this clonotype. The V gene is TRBV12-3 or TRBV12-4, the J gene TRBJ1-1; D not resolved. The CDR3 sequence is 13 residues long. Trimming took off 3 bases at V and 3 bases at J, with 8 bases between the two ends. The CDR3 loop reads CASSFVYDTEAFF. As DNA, the CDR3 is TGTGCCAGCAGTTTCGTTTACGACACTGAAGCTTTCTTT.

This clonotype was counted at least ten times. A much larger clone sits a single nucleotide away, making a read error possible. Without the conserved terminal phenylalanine or tryptophan, this CDR3 likely stems from a read error. The chain uses TRBV15 and TRBJ2-3; the D gene is possibly TRBD2 (5 bases). The germline V gene has CDR1 LNHNV and CDR2 YYDKDF (reference sequence). Trimming cost V 4 bases and J 2 bases, with 10 bases left between them. The CDR3 runs 14 residues. CDR3 loop: CATSTRANTDTQYL. CDR3 sequence (DNA): TGTGCCACCAGCACGAGGGCCAACACAGATACGCAGTATCTT.